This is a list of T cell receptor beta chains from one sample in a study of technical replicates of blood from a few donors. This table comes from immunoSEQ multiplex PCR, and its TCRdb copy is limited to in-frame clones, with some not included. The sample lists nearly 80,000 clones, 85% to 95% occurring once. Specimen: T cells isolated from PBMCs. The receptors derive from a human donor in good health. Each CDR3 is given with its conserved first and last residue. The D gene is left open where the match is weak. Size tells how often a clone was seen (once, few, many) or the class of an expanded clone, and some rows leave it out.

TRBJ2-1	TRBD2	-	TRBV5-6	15	TGTGCCAGCAGCCCACTTCCGGGACTAGCTACCGAGCAGTTCTTC	CASSPLPGLATEQFF
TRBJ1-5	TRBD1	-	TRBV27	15	TGTGCCAGCAGTTTATATTGGGACAGGGGTCAGCCCCAGCATTTT	CASSLYWDRGQPQHF
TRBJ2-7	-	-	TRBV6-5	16	TGTGCCAGCAGTTACTCGACGGGGGAGCGCTCCTACGAGCAGTACTTC	CASSYSTGERSYEQYF
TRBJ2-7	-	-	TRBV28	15	TGTGCCAGCAGTTTAATTGGGAGAAGCTCCTACGAGCAGTACTTC	CASSLIGRSSYEQYF
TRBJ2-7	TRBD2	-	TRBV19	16	TGTGCCAGTAGTATCCCCCCGGCGGGAGGGCCCACCGAGCAGTACTTC	CASSIPPAGGPTEQYF
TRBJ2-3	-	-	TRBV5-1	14	TGCGCCAGCAGCAGCAACCTTATCACAGATACGCAGTATTTT	CASSSNLITDTQYF
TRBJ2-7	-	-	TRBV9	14	TGTGCCAGCAGCGCGGAGGGGGGGGGATACGAGCAGTACTTC	CASSAEGGGYEQYF
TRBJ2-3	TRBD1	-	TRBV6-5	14	TGTGCCAGCAGTCTCGGACAGGGCGCAGATACGCAGTATTTT	CASSLGQGADTQYF
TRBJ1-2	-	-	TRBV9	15	TGTGCCAGCACCAAAATGTTGGGGGCCCCTTATGGCTACACCTTC	CASTKMLGAPYGYTF
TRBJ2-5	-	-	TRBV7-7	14	TGTGCTAGCAGCAAAATAGGGGGGGAAGAGACCCAGTACTTC	CASSKIGGEETQYF
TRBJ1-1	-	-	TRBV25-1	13	TGTGCCAGCACCCCGACAGGAGGAGCTGAAGCTTTCTTT	CASTPTGGAEAFF
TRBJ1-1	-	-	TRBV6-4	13	TGTGCCAGCAGTATGGGGGCCCATACTGAAGCTTTCTTT	CASSMGAHTEAFF
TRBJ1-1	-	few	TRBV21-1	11	TGTGCCAGCAGAGGGGGCACTGAAGCTTTCTTT	CASRGGTEAFF
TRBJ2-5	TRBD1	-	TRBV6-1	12	TGTGCCGGAAAGACAGGGACAGAGACCCAGTACTTC	CAGKTGTETQYF
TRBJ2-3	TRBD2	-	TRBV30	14	TGTGCCTGCATTGCTAGCGGGGGCACAGATACGCAGTATTTT	CACIASGGTDTQYF
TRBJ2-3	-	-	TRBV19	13	TGTGCCAGCGGGCAGCGGCACACAGATACGCAGTATTTT	CASGQRHTDTQYF
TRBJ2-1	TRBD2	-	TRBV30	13	TGTGCCTGGAAGGGGAGCGGGAGGAATGAGCAGTTCTTC	CAWKGSGRNEQFF
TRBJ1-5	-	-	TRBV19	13	TGTGCCAGTAGTATTTCGGGTTTTCAGCCCCAGCATTTT	CASSISGFQPQHF
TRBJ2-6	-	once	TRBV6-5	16	TGTGCCAGCAGTTACAGGGGGAGCTCTGGGGCCAACGTCCTGACTTTC	CASSYRGSSGANVLTF
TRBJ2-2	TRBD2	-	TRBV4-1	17	TGCGCCAGCAGCTTAAGGGGGATTACTAGCGGATCCGGGGAGCTGTTTTTT	CASSLRGITSGSGELFF
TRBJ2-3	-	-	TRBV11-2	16	TGTGCCAGCAGCTTAGTCCCAGGGACTAGCACAGATACGCAGTATTTT	CASSLVPGTSTDTQYF